The source of this T cell receptor beta chain is a study of blood T cell repertoires in COVID-19 (dated by TCRdb to 2020 to 2021). Background on the whole study: Samples from collaborators originated in the United States, Italy and Spain and spanned both the acute and convalescent phases of COVID-19. The prospective study material was composed of cDNA or gDNA derived from T cells, B-cell-depleted T cells, or PBMCs. Where available, HLA class I and class II types were obtained from metadata supplied by the sample provider rather than from assay-based typing. The samples were drawn from the first 160 participants of the ongoing ImmuneRACE study and from 950 to 1,500 subjects provided by 6 global collaborators. The dataset comprised deeply sampled blood TCRbeta repertoires from subjects exposed to, actively infected with, or recovered from COVID-19. The repertoires were released in a freely available public database meant as a resource for research on the immune response to SARS-CoV-2. The sample metadata nearly always contained a de-identified subject ID, COVID-19 status, age in years and sex. General study outcomes and caveats: How much clinical and demographic metadata was included differed by source and by participant, and the metadata was provided uncurated.

TCRbeta CDR3 regions were amplified from genomic DNA using the immunoSEQ Assay, a bias-controlled multiplex PCR. Concerning the study's data processing: Within the assay, amplification of reference gene primers was used to estimate how many nucleated cells each sample contained. To quantify the absolute abundance of each unique TCRbeta CDR3 rearrangement, sequence reads were collapsed and filtered. Productive Simpson clonality was computed per sample as the square root of Simpson's diversity index over productive rearrangements. Held by TCRdb, this immuneACCESS table contains in-frame sequences only and omits some clones. Under half of the omission traces to an unresolved V gene where checked; the cause of the rest is unknown. From that table come the V and J calls and clone size; the DNA was used to work out D and trimming. For this sample the table gives 150,000 to 200,000 clones, of which almost 80% were detected only once. Of the sample, 17% is held by the ten largest clones.

With respect to this clone: It has no known antigen specificity. No quality values exist for individual bases; no much larger clone is one base distant.

Relative to germline, V is 4 bases shorter and J is 2 bases shorter, with 16 bases between their ends. In the germline V gene, CDR1 corresponds to SNHLY and CDR2 to FYNNEI. The CDR3 starts with the cysteine, ends with the phenylalanine, and has 16 residues. Only the CDR3 DNA stays, 48 bases, in frame from base 1. Whole blood was collected in K2EDTA tubes by collaborating institutions according to the institutions' own protocols. For TCRbeta analysis, collaborator samples were shipped as frozen whole blood, as isolated PBMCs, or as DNA extracted from either sample type. The chain uses TRBV2 and TRBJ2-3; confidence is insufficient to name the D gene. Material for sequencing was peripheral blood. The TCR sequence derives from a man aged 60 to 69 with active or convalescent COVID-19. In nucleotides, the sequence is TGTGCCAGCAGTGCCCTTGTGGCCACCTTCACAGATACGCAGTATTTT. Its coded protein is CASSALVATFTDTQYF.